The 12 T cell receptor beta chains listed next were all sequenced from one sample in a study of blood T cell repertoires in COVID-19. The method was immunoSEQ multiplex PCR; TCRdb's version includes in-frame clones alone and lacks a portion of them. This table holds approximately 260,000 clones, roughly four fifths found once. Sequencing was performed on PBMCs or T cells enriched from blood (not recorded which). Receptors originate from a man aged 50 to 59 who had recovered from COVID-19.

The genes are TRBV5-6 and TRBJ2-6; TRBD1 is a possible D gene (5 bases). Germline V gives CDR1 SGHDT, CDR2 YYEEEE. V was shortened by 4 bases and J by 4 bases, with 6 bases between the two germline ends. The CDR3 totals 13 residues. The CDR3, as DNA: TGTGCCAGCAGCCGACAGGGGGCCAACGTCCTGACTTTC. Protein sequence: CASSRQGANVLTF.

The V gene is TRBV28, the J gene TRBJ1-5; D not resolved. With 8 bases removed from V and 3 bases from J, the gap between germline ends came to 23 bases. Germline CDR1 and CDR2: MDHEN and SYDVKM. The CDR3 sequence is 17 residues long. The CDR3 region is CASSPPEGPSNNQPQHF. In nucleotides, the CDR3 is TGTGCCAGCTCCCCTCCCGAGGGCCCAAGTAACAATCAGCCCCAGCATTTT.

The CDR3 protein is CASSLDSNSYNEQFF. The CDR3 bases are TGCGCCAGCAGCTTGGACAGCAACTCCTACAATGAGCAGTTCTTC. The V call is TRBV5-1, the J call TRBJ2-1; D is undetermined. CDR1 is SGHRS and CDR2 is YFSETQ in the germline V gene. The V and J ends lost 0 bases and 0 bases respectively, with 7 bases between them. This CDR3 has 15 residues.

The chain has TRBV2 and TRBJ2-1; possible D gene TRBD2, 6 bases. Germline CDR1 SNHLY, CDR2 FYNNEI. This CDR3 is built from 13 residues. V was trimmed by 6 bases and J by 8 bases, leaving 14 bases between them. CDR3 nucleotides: TGTGCCAGCAGACGGGAGAGCCATGATGAGCAGTTCTTC. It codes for CASRRESHDEQFF. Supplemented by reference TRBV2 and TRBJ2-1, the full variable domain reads EPEVTQTPSHQVTQMGQEVILRCVPISNHLYFYWYRQILGQKVEFLVSFYNNEISEKSEIFDDQFSVERPDGSNFTLKIRSTKLEDSAMYFCASRRESHDEQFFGPGTRLTVL.

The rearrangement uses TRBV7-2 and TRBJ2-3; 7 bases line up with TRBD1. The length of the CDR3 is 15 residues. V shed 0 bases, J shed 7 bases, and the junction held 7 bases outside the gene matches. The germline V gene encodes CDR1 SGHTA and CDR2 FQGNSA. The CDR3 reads CASSLALQGRNTQYF. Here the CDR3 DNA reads TGTGCCAGCAGCTTAGCGCTACAGGGGAGAAATACGCAGTATTTT.

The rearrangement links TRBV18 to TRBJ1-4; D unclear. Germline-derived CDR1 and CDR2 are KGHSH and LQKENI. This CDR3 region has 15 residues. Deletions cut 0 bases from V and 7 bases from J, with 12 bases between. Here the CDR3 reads CASSPPGTLGEKLFF. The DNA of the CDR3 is TGTGCCAGCTCACCACCGGGCACTCTGGGTGAAAAACTGTTTTTT.

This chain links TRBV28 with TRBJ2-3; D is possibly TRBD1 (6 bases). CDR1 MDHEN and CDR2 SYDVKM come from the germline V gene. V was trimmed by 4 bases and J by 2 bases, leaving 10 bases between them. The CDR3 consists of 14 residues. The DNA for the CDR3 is TGTGCCAGCAGTTCTACAGGGAACACAGATACGCAGTATTTT. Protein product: CASSSTGNTDTQYF.

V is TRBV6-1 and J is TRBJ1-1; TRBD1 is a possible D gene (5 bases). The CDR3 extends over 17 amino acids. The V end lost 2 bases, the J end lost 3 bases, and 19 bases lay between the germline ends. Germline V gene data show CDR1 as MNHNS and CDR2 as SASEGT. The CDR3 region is CASSEWGQLRVYTEAFF. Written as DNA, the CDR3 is TGTGCCAGCAGTGAATGGGGCCAACTACGCGTCTACACTGAAGCTTTCTTT.

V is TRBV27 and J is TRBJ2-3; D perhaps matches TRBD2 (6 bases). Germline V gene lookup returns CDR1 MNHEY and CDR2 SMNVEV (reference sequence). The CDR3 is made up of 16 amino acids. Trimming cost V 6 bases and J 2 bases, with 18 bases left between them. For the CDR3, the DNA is TGTGCCAGCAGCGTAACCCCGGGACTCCCCACAGATACGCAGTATTTT. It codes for CASSVTPGLPTDTQYF.

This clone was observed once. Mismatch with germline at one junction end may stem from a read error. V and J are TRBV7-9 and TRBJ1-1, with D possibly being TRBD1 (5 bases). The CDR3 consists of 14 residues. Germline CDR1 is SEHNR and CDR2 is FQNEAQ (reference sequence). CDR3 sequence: CASTLGEINTEAFF. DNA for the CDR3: TGTGCCAGCACCTTAGGGGAGATTAACACTGAAGCTTTCTTT.

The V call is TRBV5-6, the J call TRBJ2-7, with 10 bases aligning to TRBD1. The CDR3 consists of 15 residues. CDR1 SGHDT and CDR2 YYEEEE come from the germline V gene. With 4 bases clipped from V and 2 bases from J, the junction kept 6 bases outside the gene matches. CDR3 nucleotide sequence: TGTGCCAGCAGCCCGACCGGGACAGGGGCCTACGAGCAGTACTTC. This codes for CASSPTGTGAYEQYF.

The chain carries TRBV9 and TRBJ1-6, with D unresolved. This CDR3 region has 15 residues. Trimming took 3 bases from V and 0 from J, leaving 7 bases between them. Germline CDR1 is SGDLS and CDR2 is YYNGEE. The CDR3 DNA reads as TGTGCCAGCAGCGCCTGGAGCTCCTATAATTCACCCCTCCACTTT. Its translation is CASSAWSSYNSPLHF.